A single sample is the source of the 28 T cell receptor beta chains below, sequenced in a study of a mutant IDH1 vaccine in newly diagnosed glioma. Sequencing was performed with immunoSEQ multiplex PCR; in TCRdb, only in-frame clones are kept and a portion is missing. The data contain tens of thousands of clones, about four fifths of them singletons. No antigen has been identified for these receptors. Time point here: week 11, during vaccination. In every dose of vaccine, 300 ug of mutant IDH1 20-mer peptide was given alongside topical imiquimod. The source material was PBMCs, sampled from a glioma patient whose treatment included an IDH1 peptide vaccine. These receptor sequences come from a man aged 50 to 60 with glioma.

The chain has TRBV9 and TRBJ2-3, with D perhaps matching TRBD2 (6 bases). The CDR3 runs 14 residues. The germline gives CDR1 SGDLS, CDR2 YYNGEE. Trimming shortened V by 6 bases and J by 2 bases, and 13 bases separated the two germline ends. The CDR3 sequence: CASTEGLHTDTQYF. In nucleotides, the CDR3 is TGTGCCAGCACCGAGGGACTCCACACAGATACGCAGTATTTT.

This CDR3 reads CASSLGTLGNTEAFF. For the CDR3, the DNA is TGTGCCAGCAGCCTAGGGACCCTAGGAAACACTGAAGCTTTCTTT. The chain couples TRBV7-9 to TRBJ1-1; D might be TRBD1 (5 bases). Germline lookup yields CDR1 SEHNR and CDR2 FQNEAQ (reference sequence). This CDR3 is built from 15 residues. Trimming removed 5 bases at V and 2 bases at J, with 15 bases between.

V and J are TRBV6-5 and TRBJ1-3; 8 bases match TRBD1. The J segment lost 4 bases and the V segment lost 7 bases, leaving 9 bases of the junction unmatched. Per the germline V gene, CDR1 is MNHEY and CDR2 is SVGAGI. CDR3 length: 15 residues. In DNA form, the CDR3 reads TGTGCCAGCACTTCCGGACAGGGAAGGGGAAACACCATATATTTT. This gives the protein CASTSGQGRGNTIYF.

This sequence joins TRBV29-1 and TRBJ2-7; D not resolved. From germline, CDR1 is SQVTM and CDR2 ANQGSEA. V lost 5 bases and J lost 0, with 11 bases in between. CDR3 length equals 13 residues. For the CDR3, the DNA is TGCAGCGTTCTCATATCGAGCTCCTACGAGCAGTACTTC. Translation gives CSVLISSSYEQYF.

The chain carries TRBV4-3 and TRBJ2-1, with D perhaps assigned TRBD1 or TRBD2 (6 bases each). CDR1 is LGHNA and CDR2 is YSLEER in the germline V gene. The CDR3 extends over 15 amino acids. V lost 0 bases and J 8 bases, leaving 14 bases between the germline ends. CDR3 sequence reads: CASSQDHRGLDEQFF. CDR3 sequence (DNA): TGCGCCAGCAGCCAAGATCATCGGGGGCTCGATGAGCAGTTCTTC.

The V gene is TRBV4-1, the J gene TRBJ1-2; the D is unclear. Germline CDR1 MGHRA, CDR2 YSYEKL. The CDR3 runs 14 residues. V was cut by 1 base and J by 1 base, with 7 bases left in between. DNA of the CDR3: TGCGCCAGCAGCCAAGGGGCACTTAACTATGGCTACACCTTC. This encodes CASSQGALNYGYTF.

The rearrangement joins TRBV28 to TRBJ2-7, with D perhaps being TRBD1 or TRBD2 (5 bases each). This CDR3 is 16 amino acids long. Trimming pared 0 bases from V and 3 bases from J, leaving 15 bases between. Germline values: CDR1 MDHEN, CDR2 SYDVKM. CDR3 DNA sequence: TGTGCCAGCAGTTTATGGATGGGGGAGTCCCGCTACGAGCAGTACTTC. Its protein product is CASSLWMGESRYEQYF.

This clone was observed a handful of times. Other DNA variants within this sample encode the same CDR3. CDR3 DNA: TGTGCCAGCAGCTTCGGAGTGGCGCAAGAGACCCAGTACTTC. The encoded protein is CASSFGVAQETQYF. The V gene is TRBV7-2, the J gene TRBJ2-5; D remains ambiguous. There are 14 residues in the CDR3. Germline CDR1 SGHTA, CDR2 FQGNSA. V was pared by 3 bases and J by 2 bases, with 10 bases between.

The rearrangement joins TRBV7-2 to TRBJ2-3, with D unresolved. Per germline, CDR1 SGHTA and CDR2 FQGNSA. This CDR3 has 15 amino acids. The V and J ends lost 5 bases and 1 base respectively, with 13 bases between them. The CDR3 region is CASSDLGWGTDTQYF. The CDR3 DNA reads as TGTGCCAGCAGCGATTTAGGTTGGGGCACAGATACGCAGTATTTT. Full variable domain (remainder filled in from reference TRBV7-2 and TRBJ2-3): GAGVSQSPSNKVTEKGKDVELRCDPISGHTALYWYRQSLGQGLEFLIYFQGNSAPDKSGLPSDRFSAERTGGSVSTLTIQRTQQEDSAVYLCASSDLGWGTDTQYFGPGTRLTVL.

The chain joins TRBV21-1 to TRBJ2-5; the D call TRBD1 from the table was never checked on the DNA. TRBV21-1 is a known pseudogene. The CDR3 totals 17 residues. Written as DNA, the CDR3 is TGTGCCAGCAGCAAAGGGAAAGGACAGGACACGCAAGAGACCCAGTACTTC. It translates to CASSKGKGQDTQETQYF.

This clone was recorded a few times. The chain employs TRBV28 and TRBJ1-4; the D gene is possibly TRBD1 (6 bases). V dropped 7 bases and J dropped 7 bases, with 16 bases sitting between them. The CDR3 is 14 residues long. The germline gives CDR1 MDHEN, CDR2 SYDVKM. The DNA for the CDR3 is TGTGCCAGCAATGCCGTACGCAGGGGTGAAAAACTGTTTTTT. Amino acid sequence: CASNAVRRGEKLFF.

The chain uses TRBV5-6 and TRBJ2-7, with TRBD1 as a possible D gene (5 bases). The ends were cut back, 4 bases at V and 4 bases at J, with 6 bases in the middle. The length of the CDR3 is 11 residues. Germline V lookup: CDR1 SGHDT, CDR2 YYEEEE. The DNA for the CDR3 is TGTGCCAGCAGCCAGGGTTACGAGCAGTACTTC. Translation gives CASSQGYEQYF.

The CDR3 DNA sequence: TGTGCCAGCAGCTTAGCGCTTGGACAGGGTCAGGACAATGAGCAGTTCTTC. Amino acids: CASSLALGQGQDNEQFF. This sequence joins TRBV7-9 and TRBJ2-1, with TRBD1 matching 8 bases. CDR3 length: 17 amino acids. The germline V gene encodes CDR1 SEHNR and CDR2 FQNEAQ (reference sequence). Germline trimming cut 0 bases from V and 5 bases from J; bases unmatched to any gene: 9. Full variable domain (missing parts from reference TRBV7-9 and TRBJ2-1): DTGVSQNPRHKITKRGQNVTFRCDPISEHNRLYWYRQTLGQGPEFLTYFQNEAQLEKSRLLSDRFSAERPKGSFSTLEIQRTEQGDSAMYLCASSLALGQGQDNEQFFGPGTRLTVL.

This chain joins TRBV14 and TRBJ1-1; 7 bases align to TRBD1. The CDR3 covers 19 residues. CDR1 SGHDN and CDR2 FVKESK come from the germline V gene. V lost 0 bases to trimming and J lost 3 bases; unmatched junction nucleotides: 16. CDR3 amino acids: CASSQDPGPPTGTDTEAFF. The CDR3 DNA reads TGTGCCAGCAGCCAAGATCCCGGCCCCCCGACAGGGACAGACACTGAAGCTTTCTTT.

The chain recombines TRBV28 with TRBJ1-5; no clear D gene. Germline V gene lookup returns CDR1 MDHEN and CDR2 SYDVKM. The CDR3 covers 13 residues. Trimming cost V 8 bases and J 0 bases, with 8 bases left between them. The CDR3 reads CASRTYSNQPQHF. CDR3 nucleotide sequence: TGTGCCAGCCGTACGTATAGCAATCAGCCCCAGCATTTT. The whole variable domain, filled in from reference TRBV28 and TRBJ1-5, reads DVKVTQSSRYLVKRTGEKVFLECVQDMDHENMFWYRQDPGLGLRLIYFSYDVKMKEKGDIPEGYSVSREKKERFSLILESASTNQTSMYLCASRTYSNQPQHFGDGTRLSIL.

The V call is TRBV7-2, the J call TRBJ2-3; 9 bases match TRBD2. With V trimmed by 5 bases and J by 6 bases, 9 bases remained unmatched. Germline V lookup: CDR1 SGHTA, CDR2 FQGNSA. The CDR3 consists of 15 residues. CDR3 DNA sequence: TGTGCCAGCAGCATTATAGCGGGGGAGGTCGATACGCAGTATTTT. Translating gives CASSIIAGEVDTQYF.

This clone is a singleton in its sample. CDR3 in DNA: TGCGCCAGCAGCCAAAGGACAGGTTTGGATGAAAAACTGTTTTTT. Translation: CASSQRTGLDEKLFF. The chain carries TRBV4-3 and TRBJ1-4; 7 bases are shared with TRBD1. The CDR3 runs to 15 residues. Germline V CDR1 and CDR2: LGHNA, YSLEER. The J segment lost 6 bases and the V segment lost 2 bases, leaving 6 bases of the junction unmatched.

The chain combines TRBV6-1 with TRBJ2-2, with 8 bases aligning to TRBD1. CDR3 size: 15 residues. CDR1 is MNHNS, CDR2 SASEGT, per germline. Unmatched junction bases numbered 7, after V lost 6 bases and J lost 4 bases. The chain's CDR3 is CASRLGQGRTGELFF. The CDR3 bases are TGTGCCAGCAGACTCGGACAGGGACGCACCGGGGAGCTGTTTTTT.

This clone has just a few counts. V usage is TRBV5-8 and J usage is TRBJ1-4; no firm D call. The CDR3 consists of 18 residues. V dropped 0 bases and J dropped 0 bases, with 15 bases sitting between them. CDR1 is SGHTS, CDR2 YDEGEE, per germline. The CDR3 bases are TGTGCCAGCAGCTTGGCCTGGCAGCTAAACGCAACTAATGAAAAACTGTTTTTT. The encoded protein is CASSLAWQLNATNEKLFF.

The chain links TRBV14 to TRBJ1-3; 8 nucleotides line up with TRBD1. The CDR3 consists of 16 residues. The V segment lost 2 bases and the J segment 2 bases; nucleotides outside the gene matches: 5. Per the germline V gene, CDR1 is SGHDN and CDR2 is FVKESK. CDR3 DNA: TGTGCCAGCAGCCAAACAGGGGGGAGCGCTGGAAACACCATATATTTT. The encoded protein is CASSQTGGSAGNTIYF.

This chain connects TRBV5-5 to TRBJ1-3; D gene unclear. The V end lost 0 bases, the J end lost 1 base, and 11 bases lay between the germline ends. The CDR3 is 16 residues long. Germline V gene data show CDR1 as SGHKS and CDR2 as YYEKEE (reference sequence). The CDR3 nucleotides read TGTGCCAGCAGCTTGGAGGAGGGTTTATCTGGAAACACCATATATTTT. As protein: CASSLEEGLSGNTIYF.

The chain links TRBV29-1 to TRBJ2-7; 12 positions match TRBD1. V lost 7 bases, J lost 7 bases, and 5 bases stayed unmatched. The CDR3 length is 12 residues. In germline, CDR1 is SQVTM, CDR2 ANQGSEA. Here the CDR3 reads CSGGQGAAEQYF. CDR3 DNA sequence: TGCAGCGGGGGACAGGGGGCAGCGGAGCAGTACTTC.

The chain combines TRBV28 with TRBJ2-1; 13 nucleotides match TRBD2. The CDR3 is 14 amino acids. The germline CDR1 and CDR2 sequences are MDHEN and SYDVKM. Trimming at V came to 5 bases and at J to 12 bases, leaving 7 bases not matched to a gene. The CDR3 DNA is TGTGCCAGCAGTCCAGGGACTAGCGGGATGGTGCAGTTCTTC. Translation gives CASSPGTSGMVQFF.

Only a few counts were recorded for this clone. V usage is TRBV6-1 and J usage is TRBJ2-7; TRBD2 matches 13 bases. This CDR3 comprises 15 residues. The germline gives CDR1 MNHNS, CDR2 SASEGT. V was clipped by 1 base and J by 3 bases; unmatched bases: 0. CDR3 sequence (DNA): TGTGCCAGCAGTGAAGGGACTAGCGGGAGCTACGAGCAGTACTTC. Protein: CASSEGTSGSYEQYF.

The J gene is TRBJ1-1, the V gene TRBV6-1; no clear D. Trimming cost V 3 bases and J 8 bases, with 16 bases left between them. CDR1 is MNHNS and CDR2 is SASEGT in the germline V gene. There are 14 residues in the CDR3. The chain's CDR3 is CASSEPVGVWEAFF. The DNA of the CDR3 is TGTGCCAGCAGTGAGCCTGTCGGGGTTTGGGAAGCTTTCTTT.

The gene calls are TRBV6-1 and TRBJ1-5; a weak D match, TRBD1 (6 bases). Germline CDR1 MNHNS, CDR2 SASEGT. The CDR3 loop spans 12 amino acids. The ends were cut back, 11 bases at V and 7 bases at J, with 15 bases in the middle. The CDR3 DNA sequence: TGTGCCGCGGGCAGGGGAGAACAGCCCCAGCATTTT. It is translated as CAAGRGEQPQHF.

The rearrangement joins TRBV19 to TRBJ1-1; 8 bases are a match to TRBD1. V was pared by 6 bases and J by 1 base, with 10 bases of the junction left unmatched. CDR3 size: 16 residues. Germline-derived CDR1 and CDR2 are LNHDA and SQIVND (reference sequence). CDR3 in amino acids: CASSSGTGGGNTEAFF. The CDR3, as DNA: TGTGCCAGTAGCAGTGGGACAGGAGGTGGGAACACTGAAGCTTTCTTT.

The table lists this clone with a count of one. The rearrangement uses TRBV14 and TRBJ2-5; D possibly uses TRBD1 or TRBD2 (6 bases each). Germline V gene lookup returns CDR1 SGHDN and CDR2 FVKESK. The V gene lost 2 bases and the J gene lost 5 bases, with 24 bases spanning the gap. This CDR3 is 18 amino acids long. The CDR3 DNA reads TGTGCCAGCAGCCAATTTACGAAGTCTTTAAGGGGGGCGGAGACCCAGTACTTC. It specifies CASSQFTKSLRGAETQYF.